Below, 29 T cell receptor beta chains from the same sample are listed, as sequenced in a study of T cells expressing NK-cell markers. TCRdb re-called the 5' RACE reads, yielding one record per CDR3 amino acid sequence without DNA. This sample's table reports about 120,000 distinct CDR3 sequences. Sequencing input: blood T cells: a sorted CD56 or NKG2C T cell subset, CD4+ or CD8+ T cells, or bulk PBMC T cells (not recorded which). These receptors originate from a woman aged 18 to 75 in good health.

The CDR3 region is CASREGQSSYNEQFF. V gene TRBV12-3 or TRBV12-4 combines with J gene TRBJ2-1; TCRdb indicates TRBD1, and absent DNA this call remains unverified. The CDR3 loop spans 15 amino acids.

This chain joins TRBV4-1 and TRBJ1-1; TCRdb names TRBD1, which stays unverified in the absence of DNA. Germline CDR1 and CDR2: MGHRA and YSYEKL. CDR3 length equals 15 residues. The CDR3 reads CASSQDGQGTTEAFF.

The chain has TRBV19 and TRBJ2-7; as DNA is missing, the TRBD1 call by TCRdb cannot be tested. Germline lookup yields CDR1 LNHDA and CDR2 SQIVND (reference sequence). The CDR3 sequence is 14 residues long. The CDR3 region is CASSRAARLDEQYF.

J is TRBJ1-1 and V is TRBV29-1. Germline V gene sequence: CDR1 SQVTM, CDR2 ANQGSEA. There are 11 residues in the CDR3. This chain's CDR3 is CSVDPNTEAFF.

V is TRBV30 and J is TRBJ2-7. The CDR3 covers 13 residues. Germline V gene lookup returns CDR1 GTSNPN and CDR2 SVGIG (reference sequence). CDR3 amino acids: CAWSADGPYEQYF.

This rearrangement joins TRBV4-1 to TRBJ2-1; the TCRdb D gene call, TRBD1, has no DNA to confirm it. Germline V gene sequence: CDR1 MGHRA, CDR2 YSYEKL. This CDR3 spans 13 amino acids. The CDR3 here is CASSQDLTVEQFF.

The chain links TRBV12-3 or TRBV12-4 to TRBJ2-1; the D gene TCRdb calls, TRBD2, cannot be checked with no DNA. This CDR3 has 15 residues. The CDR3 reads CASRTGTGSYNEQFF.

J is TRBJ2-7 and V is TRBV27; TCRdb reports TRBD1, a call that lacks DNA to check it against. Germline CDR1 is MNHEY and CDR2 is SMNVEV (reference sequence). The length of the CDR3 is 13 residues. This chain's CDR3 is CASSPLTGFEQYF.

The gene calls are TRBV4-3 and TRBJ2-7; TCRdb indicates TRBD1, and absent DNA this call remains unverified. CDR1 and CDR2 (germline): LGHNA, YSLEER. The CDR3 is made up of 15 amino acids. The CDR3 sequence: CASSQDKDSIYEQYF.

The chain has TRBV9 and TRBJ2-1; with no DNA, the TCRdb D assignment of TRBD2 cannot be verified. This CDR3 comprises 16 residues. Looked up from germline, CDR1 is SGDLS and CDR2 is YYNGEE. CDR3: CASSVPLAGGPREQFF.

V usage is TRBV11-1 and J usage is TRBJ2-1; the D call of TRBD2 rests on TCRdb alone, since no DNA is present to check it. Germline V gene sequence: CDR1 SGHAT, CDR2 FQDESV (reference sequence). This CDR3 comprises 18 residues. This CDR3 is CASSSPDRTTYDRNEQFF.

The chain uses TRBV9 and TRBJ2-1; the D call from TCRdb, TRBD2, cannot be confirmed without DNA. The V gene's germline CDR1 is SGDLS and CDR2 YYNGEE. The CDR3 consists of 11 residues. The CDR3 loop reads CASSVGDEQFF.

The rearrangement uses TRBV6-1 and TRBJ2-7; TCRdb indicates TRBD1, and absent DNA this call remains unverified. The CDR3 is 15 amino acids. Germline V gene sequence: CDR1 MNHNS, CDR2 SASEGT. The CDR3 here is CASSPRPRQGDEQYF.

The V and J genes are TRBV6-2 or TRBV6-3 and TRBJ1-3. This CDR3 has 14 amino acids. Germline assignment: CDR1 MNHEY and CDR2 SVGEGT. The CDR3: CASSPTEAGNTIYF.

The chain couples TRBV11-2 to TRBJ2-3. Looked up from germline, CDR1 is SGHAT and CDR2 is FQNNGV. The CDR3 covers 16 residues. CDR3 sequence: CASSHLVEKRTDTQYF.

V gene TRBV30 combines with J gene TRBJ2-5; TCRdb gives TRBD1 as the D gene, but with no DNA this cannot be confirmed. The CDR3 runs 12 residues. Germline lookup yields CDR1 GTSNPN and CDR2 SVGIG (reference sequence). The CDR3 reads CAWEDSQETQYF. Variable domain in full (rest from reference TRBV30 and TRBJ2-5): SQTIHQWPATLVQPVGSPLSLECTVEGTSNPNLYWYRQAAGRGLQLLFYSVGIGQISSEVPQNLSASRPQDRQFILSSKKLLLSDSGFYLCAWEDSQETQYFGPGTRLLVL.

This chain joins TRBV24-1 and TRBJ2-3; TCRdb gives TRBD2 as the D gene, but with no DNA this cannot be confirmed. CDR3 length: 14 residues. Germline CDR1 reads KGHDR; CDR2 reads SFDVKD. The CDR3 sequence: CATSASSGGDTQYF.

The rearrangement links TRBV12-3 or TRBV12-4 to TRBJ1-6. This CDR3 has 18 amino acids. CDR3 region: CASSLWPYRSSYNSPLHF.

The chain carries TRBV6-5 and TRBJ2-5; lacking DNA, the TRBD1 call made by TCRdb goes unchecked. CDR1 and CDR2 from the germline V gene are MNHEY and SVGAGI. This CDR3 is 15 amino acids long. CDR3 sequence reads: CASSYSWQGRETQYF.

The CDR3 sequence is CASSISGTVYGYTF. J is TRBJ1-2 and V is TRBV19; TCRdb returns TRBD1, unconfirmable since there is no DNA. The V gene's germline CDR1 is LNHDA and CDR2 SQIVND (reference sequence). This CDR3 comprises 14 residues.

The chain links TRBV2 to TRBJ2-1; the D call from TCRdb, TRBD1, cannot be confirmed without DNA. There are 11 residues in the CDR3. Germline V gene lookup returns CDR1 SNHLY and CDR2 FYNNEI. The CDR3: CASSEKGGLFF.

The chain uses TRBV29-1 and TRBJ2-7. Germline V gene sequence: CDR1 SQVTM, CDR2 ANQGSEA. The CDR3 extends over 11 amino acids. CDR3 sequence: CSGGGAYEQYF.

This chain links TRBV6-2 or TRBV6-3 with TRBJ2-7. CDR1 MNHEY and CDR2 SVGEGT come from the germline V gene. CDR3 length: 13 amino acids. CDR3 sequence: CASSYLGFYEQYF.

V and J are TRBV10-3 and TRBJ2-7; TCRdb indicates TRBD1, and absent DNA this call remains unverified. The CDR3 totals 13 residues. Germline lookup yields CDR1 ENHRY and CDR2 SYGVKD. The CDR3 reads CAISWRGEGEQYF.

The chain couples TRBV28 to TRBJ1-2; TCRdb names TRBD1, which stays unverified in the absence of DNA. The CDR3 runs 14 residues. Germline loops: CDR1 MDHEN, CDR2 SYDVKM. The CDR3 here is CASSQPGTGVGYTF.

The rearrangement joins TRBV6-1 to TRBJ2-1; TCRdb's D call, TRBD2, is unchecked because there is no DNA. This CDR3 is 15 amino acids long. Germline V gene sequence: CDR1 MNHNS, CDR2 SASEGT. CDR3 amino acids: CASTTTSGSYNEQFF.

The chain uses TRBV3-1 and TRBJ2-1; TCRdb outputs TRBD1, but without DNA this stays unchecked. Germline-derived CDR1 and CDR2 are LGHDT and YNNKEL (reference sequence). CDR3 length: 16 amino acids. This CDR3 reads CASSKDRDKTYNEQFF.

The chain carries TRBV7-8 and TRBJ2-5; TCRdb indicates TRBD1, and absent DNA this call remains unverified. This CDR3 has 17 residues. Germline-derived CDR1 and CDR2 are SGHVS and FQNEAQ. Here the CDR3 reads CASSSRMAGGYQETQYF.

This chain uses TRBV6-2 or TRBV6-3 with TRBJ2-7. The CDR3 is made up of 14 amino acids. CDR1 is MNHEY and CDR2 is SVGEGT in the germline V gene. CDR3 loop: CASSYAGVSYEQYF.